This TCR beta chain was obtained from a study of response to subunit inactivated influenza vaccine. Study results and limitations: Only a handful of new T cells, the authors suggested, are recruited with each seasonal influenza vaccination.

The CDR3 spans 17 residues. J gave up 6 bases and V 3 bases, and 14 bases lay outside the gene matches. Germline V CDR1 and CDR2: DFQATT, SNEGSKA (reference sequence). Of note for this clonotype: Its antigen is not known.

TCRdb redid the calling of the RT-PCR reads with MiXCR, one entry per CDR3 protein. The sample yields more than 450,000 distinct CDR3 sequences, about 12% seen once. The material was PBMCs from blood, obtained on the day of vaccination. This TCR came from a man aged 50-59 years who received an inactivated influenza vaccine. This chain links TRBV20-1 with TRBJ2-3, with 11 bases matching TRBD2. The CDR3 spells CSASSSGRSGSTDTQYF. DNA of the CDR3: TGCAGTGCTAGCTCTAGCGGGAGGTCGGGGTCCACGGATACGCAGTATTTT.